Below, 25 T cell receptor beta chains from the same sample are listed, as sequenced in a study of long-term antiretroviral therapy in people with HIV. Survey-level immunoSEQ v3.0 assays were run. Sequencing was performed with immunoSEQ multiplex PCR; in TCRdb, only in-frame clones are kept and a portion is missing. The sample lists tens of thousands of clones; just under 85% were seen once. Sequencing used unsorted PBMCs, obtained 0.7 years before starting antiretroviral therapy. The receptors shown here come from a man aged 25-45 years with HIV.

The rearrangement links TRBV28 to TRBJ1-3; D might be TRBD1 (5 bases). V lost 6 bases, J lost 2 bases, and 11 bases lay in between. Germline CDR1 MDHEN, CDR2 SYDVKM. This CDR3 spans 14 amino acids. The DNA of the CDR3 is TGTGCCAGCAGACCTGGGGGGACTGGAAACACCATATATTTT. Protein sequence: CASRPGGTGNTIYF.

The chain is built from TRBV5-4 and TRBJ2-1, with TRBD2 identical over 9 bases. The CDR3 totals 16 residues. Germline values: CDR1 SGHNT, CDR2 YYREEE (reference sequence). V was clipped by 0 bases and J by 2 bases; unmatched bases: 3. The CDR3 loop reads CASSLGAGGTYNEQFF. CDR3 sequence (DNA): TGTGCCAGCAGCTTGGGGGCGGGGGGGACCTACAATGAGCAGTTCTTC.

The genes are TRBV9 and TRBJ2-5; 9 bases map to TRBD2. The CDR3 is 16 amino acids. The ends lost 3 bases at V and 0 bases at J; junction bases unmatched: 6. Per germline, CDR1 SGDLS and CDR2 YYNGEE. The CDR3 loop reads CASSALLAGNQETQYF. As DNA, the CDR3 is TGTGCCAGCAGCGCTCTTCTAGCGGGGAACCAAGAGACCCAGTACTTC. Full variable domain (missing parts from reference TRBV9 and TRBJ2-5): DSGVTQTPKHLITATGQRVTLRCSPRSGDLSVYWYQQSLDQGLQFLIQYYNGEERAKGNILERFSAQQFPDLHSELNLSSLELGDSALYFCASSALLAGNQETQYFGPGTRLLVL.

The chain carries TRBV28 and TRBJ2-1; TRBD2 aligns across 7 bases. The V gene end was trimmed by 5 bases and the J gene end by 1 base; junction bases not matched to a gene: 11. Germline CDR1 and CDR2: MDHEN and SYDVKM. The CDR3 is 17 residues long. In DNA, the CDR3 is TGTGCCAGCAGTCCGATGAGTGGGCGGGGGTCCTACAATGAGCAGTTCTTC. Amino acid sequence: CASSPMSGRGSYNEQFF.

The chain combines TRBV6-1 with TRBJ1-4; the D is unclear. The germline gives CDR1 MNHNS, CDR2 SASEGT. The germline V and J ends were trimmed by 1 base and 8 bases, with 17 bases remaining between them. The CDR3 runs to 16 residues. CDR3 DNA sequence: TGTGCCAGCAGTGAAGGCGAGGGTTTCTCCCGGGAAAAACTGTTTTTT. Translating gives CASSEGEGFSREKLFF.

The J gene is TRBJ1-4, the V gene TRBV7-9; 9 bases match TRBD1. The length of the CDR3 is 13 residues. The V gene's germline CDR1 is SEHNR and CDR2 FQNEAQ (reference sequence). J lost 7 bases, V lost 6 bases, and 3 bases had no gene match. This CDR3 reads CASSTGGFEKLFF. The DNA for the CDR3 is TGTGCCAGCAGTACAGGGGGCTTTGAAAAACTGTTTTTT.

This clone was found a few times. The CDR3 DNA is TGTGCCAGCAGCCCCTCCCGGACCTACGAGCAGTACTTC. It encodes CASSPSRTYEQYF. The chain combines TRBV13 with TRBJ2-7; D call uncertain. The CDR3 consists of 13 residues. V was clipped by 5 bases and J by 2 bases, with 10 bases between them. CDR1 PRHDT and CDR2 FYEKMQ come from the germline V gene (reference sequence).

About this clone itself: Mismatch with germline at one junction end may stem from a read error. The chain is built from TRBV7-7 and TRBJ2-3, with 13 bases lining up with TRBD2. CDR1 SSHAT and CDR2 FNYEAQ come from the germline V gene (reference sequence). The CDR3 totals 17 residues. The CDR3 region has the DNA TGTGCTAGCAGCTTACTAGCGGGAGGGCCGGTCACAGATACGCAGTATTTT. This codes for CASSLLAGGPVTDTQYF.

The rearrangement joins TRBV7-8 to TRBJ2-5, with D possibly TRBD2 on 6 matching bases. The V gene lost 6 bases and the J gene lost 2 bases, with 13 bases spanning the gap. The length of the CDR3 is 14 residues. Looked up from germline, CDR1 is SGHVS and CDR2 is FQNEAQ. The CDR3 reads CASRNRREQETQYF. The CDR3, as DNA: TGTGCCAGCAGGAACCGCCGGGAGCAAGAGACCCAGTACTTC.

The chain joins TRBV7-6 to TRBJ2-7; D possibly corresponds to TRBD2 (5 bases). In germline, CDR1 is SGHVS, CDR2 FNYEAQ. The CDR3 spans 15 residues. V lost 2 bases and J lost 1, with 12 bases in between. CDR3 DNA: TGTGCCAGCAGCTTATCGGCGGGCGTTTCCTACGAGCAGTACTTC. Translation gives CASSLSAGVSYEQYF.

This clone was found a few times. This chain connects TRBV7-7 to TRBJ2-5; 9 nucleotides match TRBD2. Germline values: CDR1 SSHAT, CDR2 FNYEAQ (reference sequence). The junction had 5 bases not matched to a gene; V was cut back by 5 bases and J by 1 base. There are 15 residues in the CDR3. In DNA, the CDR3 is TGTGCCAGCAGCCCCTATAGCGGGGGCCAAGAGACCCAGTACTTC. This codes for CASSPYSGGQETQYF.

The J gene is TRBJ2-7, the V gene TRBV29-1, with 8 bases fitting TRBD2. J was trimmed by 6 bases and V by 7 bases; bases with no gene match: 5. The CDR3 has 11 amino acids. Per germline, CDR1 SQVTM and CDR2 ANQGSEA. CDR3 sequence: CSAGGDCEQYF. The CDR3 DNA sequence: TGCAGCGCCGGGGGGGACTGCGAGCAGTACTTC.

The DNA for the CDR3 is TGTGCCAGCACCAACCAGGGCATTTTTAATCAGCCCCAGCATTTT. Its translation: CASTNQGIFNQPQHF. J is TRBJ1-5 and V is TRBV28; perhaps TRBD1 as D (5 bases). The CDR3 loop spans 15 amino acids. The germline V and J ends were trimmed by 7 bases and 4 bases, with 17 bases remaining between them. CDR1 is MDHEN and CDR2 is SYDVKM in the germline V gene. The whole variable domain, filled in from reference TRBV28 and TRBJ1-5, reads DVKVTQSSRYLVKRTGEKVFLECVQDMDHENMFWYRQDPGLGLRLIYFSYDVKMKEKGDIPEGYSVSREKKERFSLILESASTNQTSMYLCASTNQGIFNQPQHFGDGTRLSIL.

The genes are TRBV4-2 and TRBJ2-6; 10 positions match TRBD1. Germline V lookup: CDR1 LGHNA, CDR2 YNFKEQ. The ends lost 4 bases at V and 3 bases at J; junction bases unmatched: 9. The CDR3 runs 18 residues. Here the CDR3 reads CASSPRQGASGGANVLTF. The DNA of the CDR3 is TGTGCCAGCAGCCCCCGACAGGGGGCTTCGGGTGGGGCCAACGTCCTGACTTTC.

This chain joins TRBV5-1 and TRBJ2-5; 10 nucleotides align to TRBD1. The CDR3 is 14 amino acids. After removal of 2 bases from V and 4 bases from J, the junction contained 2 bases not matched to a gene. Germline V gene data show CDR1 as SGHRS and CDR2 as YFSETQ. The CDR3 here is CASSFGTGVETQYF. The DNA of the CDR3 is TGCGCCAGCAGCTTCGGGACAGGGGTAGAGACCCAGTACTTC.

V and J are TRBV5-4 and TRBJ2-7; D unclear. Trimming shortened V by 4 bases and J by 0 bases, and 8 bases separated the two germline ends. There are 13 residues in the CDR3. CDR1 and CDR2 (germline): SGHNT, YYREEE (reference sequence). CDR3 bases: TGTGCCAGCAGCACACCGTACTCCTACGAGCAGTACTTC. It encodes CASSTPYSYEQYF.

V gene TRBV27 combines with J gene TRBJ2-1, with D perhaps TRBD1 or TRBD2 (5 bases each). Trimming removed 10 bases from V and 7 bases from J, with 14 bases in between. Germline CDR1 reads MNHEY; CDR2 reads SMNVEV (reference sequence). This CDR3 contains 12 residues. Here the CDR3 reads CATKRGVNEQFF. The CDR3 bases are TGTGCCACCAAGAGGGGAGTGAATGAGCAGTTCTTC.

This sequence joins TRBV6-4 and TRBJ1-6; D unclear. CDR1 MRHNA and CDR2 SNTAGT come from the germline V gene. Deletions cut 6 bases from V and 4 bases from J, with 7 bases between. The CDR3 covers 13 residues. The CDR3 DNA is TGTGCCAGCAGCCTTGCGTATAATTCACCCCTCCACTTT. Encoded protein: CASSLAYNSPLHF.

The chain links TRBV30 to TRBJ2-1; the D is unclear. Trimming left V 0 bases short and J 5 bases short, with 8 bases between. CDR1 and CDR2 from the germline V gene are GTSNPN and SVGIG (reference sequence). The CDR3 consists of 13 residues. The CDR3 DNA sequence: TGTGCCTGGAGTGTGGACGCCAACAATGAGCAGTTCTTC. Translation: CAWSVDANNEQFF.

V usage is TRBV5-1 and J usage is TRBJ1-2; 7 bases align to TRBD1. The J segment lost 2 bases and the V segment lost 0 bases, leaving 7 bases of the junction unmatched. The CDR3 is 16 residues long. Germline V gene lookup returns CDR1 SGHRS and CDR2 YFSETQ. The CDR3 loop is CASSLETGLSNYGYTF. The CDR3 DNA is TGCGCCAGCAGCTTGGAGACAGGGTTATCCAACTATGGCTACACCTTC.

The chain uses TRBV6-5 and TRBJ2-1, with 9 bases aligning to TRBD1. V was pared by 2 bases and J by 6 bases, with 8 bases of the junction left unmatched. This CDR3 contains 16 residues. CDR1 and CDR2 (germline): MNHEY, SVGAGI. CDR3 amino acids: CASSYVGGQGFNEQFF. CDR3 DNA: TGTGCCAGCAGTTACGTGGGGGGACAGGGTTTCAATGAGCAGTTCTTC.

The V call is TRBV4-1, the J call TRBJ2-5; D not resolved. CDR1 is MGHRA, CDR2 YSYEKL, per germline. The CDR3 is made up of 15 amino acids. Trimming pared 0 bases from V and 2 bases from J, leaving 10 bases between. CDR3 protein: CASSQDSAAQETQYF. The CDR3, as DNA: TGCGCCAGCAGCCAAGATTCCGCAGCGCAAGAGACCCAGTACTTC.

The J gene is TRBJ2-2, the V gene TRBV7-2; 7 bases are a match to TRBD2. The CDR3 totals 15 residues. Losses at the gene ends were 7 bases for V and 6 bases for J; bases not matched to a gene: 11. CDR1 is SGHTA, CDR2 FQGNSA, per germline. The CDR3 DNA follows: TGTGCCAGCATTCTTTCGGCTAGCGGCCCCGGGGAGCTGTTTTTT. Protein sequence: CASILSASGPGELFF.

The rearrangement joins TRBV6-1 to TRBJ1-1; TRBD1 might be the D (6 bases). The ends were cut back, 6 bases at V and 1 base at J, with 12 bases in the middle. This CDR3 region has 14 residues. Looked up from germline, CDR1 is MNHNS and CDR2 is SASEGT. For the CDR3, the DNA is TGTGCCAGCAGCCTAAGGGGGGGGAACACTGAAGCTTTCTTT. The encoded protein is CASSLRGGNTEAFF.

This chain joins TRBV5-6 and TRBJ1-2, with TRBD1 as a possible D gene (6 bases). The V gene lost 1 base and the J gene lost 0 bases, with 19 bases spanning the gap. Per the germline V gene, CDR1 is SGHDT and CDR2 is YYEEEE. The CDR3 is 18 amino acids. The CDR3 protein is CASSLWAILGGSNYGYTF. The DNA of the CDR3 is TGTGCCAGCAGCTTGTGGGCAATACTAGGGGGGTCTAACTATGGCTACACCTTC.